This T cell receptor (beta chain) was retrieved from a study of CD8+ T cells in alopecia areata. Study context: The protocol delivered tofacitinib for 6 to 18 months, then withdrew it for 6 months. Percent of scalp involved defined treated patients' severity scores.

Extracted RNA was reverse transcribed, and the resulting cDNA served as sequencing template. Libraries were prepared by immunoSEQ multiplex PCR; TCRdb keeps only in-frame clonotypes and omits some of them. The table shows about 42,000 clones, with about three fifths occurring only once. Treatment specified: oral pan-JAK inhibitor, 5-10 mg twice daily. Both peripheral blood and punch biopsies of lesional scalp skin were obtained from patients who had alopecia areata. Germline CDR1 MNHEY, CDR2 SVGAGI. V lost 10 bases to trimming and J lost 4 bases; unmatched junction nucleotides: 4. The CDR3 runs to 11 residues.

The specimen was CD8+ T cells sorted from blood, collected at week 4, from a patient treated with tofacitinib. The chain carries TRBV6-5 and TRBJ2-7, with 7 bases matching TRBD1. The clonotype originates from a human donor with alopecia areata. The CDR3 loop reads CATRQGYEQYF. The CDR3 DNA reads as TGTGCCACCCGACAGGGTTACGAGCAGTACTTC.